This T cell receptor (beta chain) is from a study of siplizumab effects on memory and regulatory T cells. Study results and caveats: There was no confirmation of the suppressive function of proliferating Tregs from siplizumab cultures. An assignable phenotype, naive or memory, was missing from roughly 83-96% of proliferating CD4+ or CD8+ clones.

Looked up from germline, CDR1 is KGHSH and CDR2 is LQKENI. The CDR3 spans 16 residues. V shed 6 bases and J shed 0 bases, with 15 bases lying between them. A word on this clone: Its antigen is as yet unknown.

The data were produced by immunoSEQ multiplex PCR, yet TCRdb's version contains in-frame clones alone and is incomplete. Here the sample spans 100,000 or so clones, about 93% being singletons. V gene TRBV18 combines with J gene TRBJ1-3; a weak D match, TRBD1 (5 bases). This receptor was taken from a human donor in good health. Sequencing was carried out using CD4+ T cells sorted from blood. The CDR3 region is CASSPGTPDSGNTIYF. For the CDR3, the DNA is TGTGCCAGCTCCCCCGGGACTCCAGACTCTGGAAACACCATATATTTT.